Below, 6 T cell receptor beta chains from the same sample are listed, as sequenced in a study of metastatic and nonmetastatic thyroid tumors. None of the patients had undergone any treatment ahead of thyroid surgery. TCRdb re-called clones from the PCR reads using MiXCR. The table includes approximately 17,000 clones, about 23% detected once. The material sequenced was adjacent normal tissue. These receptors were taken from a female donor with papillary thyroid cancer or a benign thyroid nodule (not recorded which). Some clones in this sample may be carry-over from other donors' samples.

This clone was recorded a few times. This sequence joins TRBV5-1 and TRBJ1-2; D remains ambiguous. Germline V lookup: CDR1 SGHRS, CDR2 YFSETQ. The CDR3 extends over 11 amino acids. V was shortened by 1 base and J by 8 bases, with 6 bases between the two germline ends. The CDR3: CASSLLGGYTF. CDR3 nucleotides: TGCGCCAGCAGCTTGTTAGGGGGCTACACCTTC.

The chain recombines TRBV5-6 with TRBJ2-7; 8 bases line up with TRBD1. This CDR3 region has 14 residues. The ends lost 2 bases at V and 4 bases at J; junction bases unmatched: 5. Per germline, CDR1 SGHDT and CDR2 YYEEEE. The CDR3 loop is CASSFRQGTYEQYF. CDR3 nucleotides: TGTGCCAGCAGCTTCCGACAGGGGACTTACGAGCAGTACTTC.

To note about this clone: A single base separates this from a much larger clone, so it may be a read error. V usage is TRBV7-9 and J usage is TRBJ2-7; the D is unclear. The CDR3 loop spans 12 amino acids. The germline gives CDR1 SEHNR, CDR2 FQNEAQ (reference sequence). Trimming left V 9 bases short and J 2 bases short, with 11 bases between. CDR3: CASRWSTYEQYF. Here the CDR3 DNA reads TGTGCCAGTAGGTGGTCAACCTACGAGCAGTACTTC.

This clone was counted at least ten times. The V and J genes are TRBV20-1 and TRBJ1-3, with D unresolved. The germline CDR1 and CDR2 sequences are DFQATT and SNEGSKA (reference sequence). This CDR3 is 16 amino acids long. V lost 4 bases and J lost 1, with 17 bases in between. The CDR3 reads CSATPTSLESGNTIYF. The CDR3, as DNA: TGCAGTGCTACCCCCACCTCTCTTGAGTCTGGAAACACCATATATTTT.

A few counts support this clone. This chain's CDR3 is CASSQSSGNNEQFF. The DNA of the CDR3 is TGTGCCAGCAGCCAATCTAGCGGGAACAATGAGCAGTTCTTC. This chain joins TRBV3-1 and TRBJ2-1, with 9 bases fitting TRBD2. Unmatched junction bases numbered 1, after V lost 2 bases and J lost 5 bases. There are 14 residues in the CDR3. Per germline, CDR1 LGHDT and CDR2 YNNKEL (reference sequence).

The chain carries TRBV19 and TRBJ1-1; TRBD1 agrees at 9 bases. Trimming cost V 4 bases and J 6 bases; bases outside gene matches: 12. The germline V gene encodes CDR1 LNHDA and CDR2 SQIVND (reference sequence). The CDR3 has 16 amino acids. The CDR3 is CASSRGTGTFGAEAFF. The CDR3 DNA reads TGTGCCAGTAGTAGGGGGACAGGGACGTTTGGGGCTGAAGCTTTCTTT. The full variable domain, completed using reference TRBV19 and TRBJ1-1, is DGGITQSPKYLFRKEGQNVTLSCEQNLNHDAMYWYRQDPGQGLRLIYYSQIVNDFQKGDIAEGYSVSREKKESFPLTVTSAQKNPTAFYLCASSRGTGTFGAEAFFGQGTRLTVV.